These 16 T cell receptor beta chains share one sample of origin, sequenced in a study of vaccination and CD4 T cells after COVID-19. CD4+ T cells that had been cultured provided DNA sequenced with the Oncomine TCR Beta short-read assay. TCRdb reanalysed the PCR reads using MiXCR and keeps one entry per CDR3 protein. The sample lists under 25,000 distinct CDR3 sequences, roughly two fifths occurring once. These TCRs' antigens remain unknown. Documented treatment: roughly ten-day PBMC culture with coronavirus spike peptide pools or control peptides (ViraFEST assay). Sequenced here: CD4+ T cells from blood, cultured in vitro, sampled after SARS-CoV-2 vaccination. Receptors were obtained from a human donor who had recovered from COVID-19.

This clonotype has only one observation. At one end the junction does not follow the germline gene, possibly because of a read error. The chain recombines TRBV27 with TRBJ1-1; possibly TRBD1 for D (6 bases). The CDR3 length is 15 residues. Germline V lookup: CDR1 MNHEY, CDR2 SMNVEV (reference sequence). In nucleotides, the CDR3 is TGTACCAGCAGTTTCCTAAGCACCCGGGACACAGAAGCTTTCTTT. Its protein product is CTSSFLSTRDTEAFF.

Regarding this clonotype: At one end, the junction sequence differs from germline, possibly due to a read error. The V and J genes are TRBV4-2 and TRBJ1-3; D is uncertain. CDR3 size: 18 residues. Per germline, CDR1 LGHNA and CDR2 YNFKEQ. In DNA, the CDR3 is TGTGCCAGCAGCCAAGAGGGTTCGGGAGCAGTCTCTGGGAACACCATATATTTT. Protein: CASSQEGSGAVSGNTIYF.

This clonotype was counted between two and nine times. The J gene is TRBJ2-5, the V gene TRBV15; D is undetermined. The CDR3 has 15 amino acids. Germline assignment: CDR1 LNHNV and CDR2 YYDKDF (reference sequence). V dropped 0 bases and J dropped 5 bases, with 13 bases sitting between them. The CDR3: CATSRDWVSSETQYF. For the CDR3, the DNA is TGTGCCACCAGCAGAGATTGGGTTAGTAGCGAGACCCAGTACTTC.

The CDR3 DNA reads TGTGCCAGCAGTCCGAGCACTCCCACACCCGCCCATGAGCAGTTCTTC. The encoded protein is CASSPSTPTPAHEQFF. This chain joins TRBV28 and TRBJ2-1; D not resolved. Germline CDR1 is MDHEN and CDR2 is SYDVKM. V lost 5 bases to trimming and J lost 8 bases, with 22 bases between them. The CDR3 loop spans 16 amino acids. The whole variable domain, remainder taken from reference TRBV28 and TRBJ2-1, is DVKVTQSSRYLVKRTGEKVFLECVQDMDHENMFWYRQDPGLGLRLIYFSYDVKMKEKGDIPEGYSVSREKKERFSLILESASTNQTSMYLCASSPSTPTPAHEQFFGPGTRLTVL.

The rearrangement links TRBV25-1 to TRBJ2-7; D tentatively fits TRBD1 or TRBD2 (6 bases each). Germline V gene lookup returns CDR1 MGHDK and CDR2 SYGVNS. The V gene lost 4 bases and the J gene lost 2 bases, with 18 bases spanning the gap. This CDR3 comprises 16 residues. Here the CDR3 reads CASSGFEGGTPYEQYF. The CDR3 nucleotides read TGTGCCAGCAGTGGGTTTGAGGGGGGAACCCCCTACGAGCAGTACTTC.

The J gene is TRBJ2-3, the V gene TRBV6-1, with 11 nucleotides matching TRBD2. This CDR3 has 16 amino acids. Germline V gene data show CDR1 as MNHNS and CDR2 as SASEGT. V was pared by 4 bases and J by 4 bases, with 7 bases of the junction left unmatched. CDR3: CASSAVAGGIADTQYF. The DNA of the CDR3 is TGTGCCAGCAGTGCAGTAGCGGGAGGGATTGCAGATACGCAGTATTTT.

V is TRBV30 and J is TRBJ1-6; TRBD1 aligns across 9 bases. The CDR3 runs to 14 residues. The trim removed 5 bases at V and 9 bases at J, leaving 8 bases unmatched. CDR1 is GTSNPN, CDR2 SVGIG, per germline (reference sequence). CDR3 residues: CAWRQQGAGSPLHF. The DNA for the CDR3 is TGTGCCTGGCGCCAACAGGGGGCTGGTTCACCCCTCCACTTT. Looking up the rest from reference TRBV30 and TRBJ1-6 gives the full variable domain: SQTIHQWPATLVQPVGSPLSLECTVEGTSNPNLYWYRQAAGRGLQLLFYSVGIGQISSEVPQNLSASRPQDRQFILSSKKLLLSDSGFYLCAWRQQGAGSPLHFGNGTRLTVT.

In its sample, this clonotype was seen a few times. The chain carries TRBV6-1 and TRBJ1-2, with D possibly TRBD1 on 5 matching bases. CDR3 length equals 14 residues. V shed 6 bases and J shed 3 bases, with 14 bases lying between them. Germline V gene sequence: CDR1 MNHNS, CDR2 SASEGT. The chain's CDR3 is CASRKNQGYYGYTF. CDR3 DNA sequence: TGTGCCAGCAGGAAAAACCAGGGCTACTATGGCTACACCTTC.

This chain connects TRBV7-9 to TRBJ2-5; unclear D gene. CDR1 and CDR2 from the germline V gene are SEHNR and FQNEAQ (reference sequence). There are 13 residues in the CDR3. V dropped 5 bases and J dropped 5 bases, with 12 bases sitting between them. CDR3 nucleotides: TGTGCCAGCAGCCGAAGTGCCCAGGAGACCCAGTACTTC. Protein: CASSRSAQETQYF.

This chain links TRBV29-1 with TRBJ1-2, with TRBD1 identical over 7 bases. J was trimmed by 8 bases and V by 5 bases; bases with no gene match: 11. The germline V gene encodes CDR1 SQVTM and CDR2 ANQGSEA. CDR3 size: 13 residues. The CDR3 here is CSVLVTGMGGYTF. The DNA of the CDR3 is TGCAGCGTTCTAGTGACAGGGATGGGAGGCTACACCTTC. The full variable domain, its missing parts supplied by reference TRBV29-1 and TRBJ1-2, is SAVISQKPSRDICQRGTSLTIQCQVDSQVTMMFWYRQQPGQSLTLIATANQGSEATYESGFVIDKFPISRPNLTFSTLTVSNMSPEDSSIYLCSVLVTGMGGYTFGSGTRLTVV.

This clonotype showed up just a few times. This chain links TRBV27 with TRBJ2-1, with 14 bases identical to TRBD2. V dropped 6 bases and J dropped 8; count of bases not matched to a gene: 6. From germline, CDR1 is MNHEY and CDR2 SMNVEV (reference sequence). The CDR3 spans 15 residues. The CDR3 nucleotides are TGTGCCAGCAGGATGACTAGCGGGGGGGCATATGAGCAGTTCTTC. Residues: CASRMTSGGAYEQFF.

This clonotype was recorded a few times. The rearrangement joins TRBV7-9 to TRBJ1-1; D might be TRBD1 (6 bases). Between the trimmed V and J ends, which lost 1 base and 5 bases, there was a span of 14 bases. Per germline, CDR1 SEHNR and CDR2 FQNEAQ (reference sequence). The CDR3 runs to 15 residues. This CDR3 is CASSLGPGAETEAFF. DNA of the CDR3: TGTGCCAGCAGCTTAGGACCGGGGGCGGAAACTGAAGCTTTCTTT.

The chain joins TRBV28 to TRBJ2-5, with D perhaps TRBD2 (6 bases). There are 15 residues in the CDR3. CDR1 is MDHEN, CDR2 SYDVKM, per germline. V dropped 3 bases and J dropped 5 bases, with 16 bases sitting between them. CDR3: CASSFLLGGRETQYF. CDR3 DNA sequence: TGTGCCAGCAGTTTTCTACTAGGAGGGCGGGAGACCCAGTACTTC.

This clonotype was counted a few times. The genes are TRBV28 and TRBJ2-7; tentative D call: TRBD1 (5 bases). This CDR3 contains 12 residues. The V gene's germline CDR1 is MDHEN and CDR2 SYDVKM. V was pared by 5 bases and J by 3 bases, with 8 bases between. The CDR3, as DNA: TGTGCCAGCAGTCCCAGGGTCTACGAGCAGTACTTC. Its translation: CASSPRVYEQYF.

CDR3 loop: CASRRGTGRFEQYF. The DNA for the CDR3 is TGTGCCAGCAGACGTGGGACAGGAAGGTTTGAGCAGTACTTC. This chain joins TRBV2 and TRBJ2-7, with 8 positions matching TRBD1. V lost 6 bases, J lost 7 bases, and 11 bases stayed unmatched. Germline loops: CDR1 SNHLY, CDR2 FYNNEI. The CDR3 is 14 amino acids. Looking up the rest from reference TRBV2 and TRBJ2-7 gives the full variable domain: EPEVTQTPSHQVTQMGQEVILRCVPISNHLYFYWYRQILGQKVEFLVSFYNNEISEKSEIFDDQFSVERPDGSNFTLKIRSTKLEDSAMYFCASRRGTGRFEQYFGPGTRLTVT.

This clonotype occurred a few times. The V and J genes are TRBV6-2 or TRBV6-3 and TRBJ1-5; 8 bases agree with TRBD1. CDR3 length equals 18 residues. J lost 3 bases, V lost 3 bases, and 13 bases had no gene match. Germline CDR1 MNHEY, CDR2 SVGEGT. Written as DNA, the CDR3 is TGTGCCAGCAGTTATATTCAGGGGGCACCCAGCCACAATCAGCCCCAGCATTTT. It translates to CASSYIQGAPSHNQPQHF.